This is a list of T cell receptor beta chains from one sample in a study of blood T cell repertoires in COVID-19. Some clones are missing from TCRdb's copy, which holds only in-frame ones; the method was immunoSEQ multiplex PCR. The table lists some 39,000 clones, 65% to 90% of them singletons. Sequenced: peripheral blood. All receptors come from a man aged 35-49 years with active COVID-19. Each CDR3 is given with its conserved first and last residue. Each record gives: clone size, D gene, CDR3 length, J gene, V gene, CDR3 protein, CDR3 DNA. A D gene is named only where the DNA matches it firmly. Clone size is shown for a subset of rows, as once, few, many or a class of expanded clone.

clone size: -
D gene: TRBD1
CDR3 length: 12
J gene: TRBJ2-7
V gene: TRBV9
CDR3 protein: CASSGDSYEQYF
CDR3 DNA: TGTGCCAGCAGCGGGGACAGCTACGAGCAGTACTTC

clone size: -
D gene: -
CDR3 length: 14
J gene: TRBJ2-7
V gene: TRBV27
CDR3 protein: CASKIGGRPYEQYF
CDR3 DNA: TGTGCCAGCAAGATTGGAGGGAGGCCCTACGAGCAGTACTTC

clone size: -
D gene: -
CDR3 length: 16
J gene: TRBJ2-4
V gene: TRBV15
CDR3 protein: CATSRVNWRAKNIQYF
CDR3 DNA: TGTGCCACCAGCAGAGTAAACTGGAGGGCCAAAAACATTCAGTACTTC

clone size: -
D gene: TRBD2
CDR3 length: 15
J gene: TRBJ2-1
V gene: TRBV30
CDR3 protein: CAWSIASGGYNEQFF
CDR3 DNA: TGTGCCTGGAGTATAGCTAGCGGGGGATACAATGAGCAGTTCTTC

clone size: -
D gene: -
CDR3 length: 17
J gene: TRBJ1-2
V gene: TRBV5-1
CDR3 protein: CASSGRARQGLNYGYTF
CDR3 DNA: TGCGCCAGCAGCGGACGGGCGAGGCAGGGACTGAACTATGGCTACACCTTC

clone size: once
D gene: TRBD2
CDR3 length: 15
J gene: TRBJ2-1
V gene: TRBV27
CDR3 protein: CASSFAGAVYNEQFF
CDR3 DNA: TGTGCCAGCAGTTTCGCGGGAGCAGTCTACAATGAGCAGTTCTTC

clone size: -
D gene: TRBD2
CDR3 length: 15
J gene: TRBJ2-1
V gene: TRBV27
CDR3 protein: CASSFRAGPYNEQFF
CDR3 DNA: TGTGCCAGCAGTTTCAGAGCGGGACCCTACAATGAGCAGTTCTTC

clone size: -
D gene: TRBD2
CDR3 length: 18
J gene: TRBJ2-3
V gene: TRBV3-1/TRBV3-2
CDR3 protein: CPNGTSISRGDYTDTQYF
CDR3 DNA: TGTCCTAATGGGACTAGCATCTCGAGGGGGGATTACACAGATACGCAGTATTTT

clone size: once
D gene: -
CDR3 length: 15
J gene: TRBJ2-2
V gene: TRBV10-3
CDR3 protein: CAISEGTQNTGELFF
CDR3 DNA: TGTGCCATCAGTGAAGGGACACAAAACACCGGGGAGCTGTTTTTT

clone size: -
D gene: -
CDR3 length: 13
J gene: TRBJ2-1
V gene: TRBV15
CDR3 protein: CATSRDLSNEQFF
CDR3 DNA: TGTGCCACCAGCAGAGATTTGAGCAATGAGCAGTTCTTC

clone size: -
D gene: TRBD1
CDR3 length: 14
J gene: TRBJ1-2
V gene: TRBV19
CDR3 protein: CASSLATGYYGYTF
CDR3 DNA: TGTGCCAGTAGTTTGGCGACAGGGTACTATGGCTACACCTTC

clone size: -
D gene: -
CDR3 length: 17
J gene: TRBJ1-1
V gene: TRBV7-2
CDR3 protein: CASSLDGGFRMPTEAFF
CDR3 DNA: TGTGCCAGCAGCTTAGATGGGGGGTTCCGGATGCCCACTGAAGCTTTCTTT

clone size: -
D gene: -
CDR3 length: 16
J gene: TRBJ1-1
V gene: TRBV9
CDR3 protein: CASSASGGVMNTEAFF
CDR3 DNA: TGTGCCAGCAGCGCCTCGGGGGGCGTTATGAACACTGAAGCTTTCTTT

clone size: -
D gene: TRBD2
CDR3 length: 13
J gene: TRBJ2-1
V gene: TRBV3-1/TRBV3-2
CDR3 protein: CASSQTFTSGRFF
CDR3 DNA: TGTGCCAGCAGCCAAACCTTTACTAGCGGGAGATTCTTC

clone size: -
D gene: TRBD2
CDR3 length: 16
J gene: TRBJ2-2
V gene: TRBV27
CDR3 protein: CASRSSAGGGTGELFF
CDR3 DNA: TGTGCCAGCAGATCTTCAGCGGGAGGAGGCACCGGGGAGCTGTTTTTT

clone size: -
D gene: -
CDR3 length: 15
J gene: TRBJ1-4
V gene: TRBV27
CDR3 protein: CASSFTGVSSEKLFF
CDR3 DNA: TGTGCCAGCAGTTTCACCGGGGTATCGAGTGAAAAACTGTTTTTT

clone size: -
D gene: TRBD2
CDR3 length: 16
J gene: TRBJ2-1
V gene: TRBV5-1
CDR3 protein: CASSTGLAGVMNEQFF
CDR3 DNA: TGCGCCAGCAGCACCGGACTAGCGGGAGTCATGAATGAGCAGTTCTTC

clone size: -
D gene: TRBD1
CDR3 length: 13
J gene: TRBJ2-5
V gene: TRBV28
CDR3 protein: CASRPGGPGTQYF
CDR3 DNA: TGTGCCAGCAGACCAGGGGGCCCTGGGACCCAGTACTTC

clone size: -
D gene: -
CDR3 length: 14
J gene: TRBJ2-2
V gene: TRBV24-1
CDR3 protein: CATSDSRAGPELFF
CDR3 DNA: TGTGCCACCAGTGATTCCCGAGCGGGTCCGGAGCTGTTTTTT

clone size: -
D gene: TRBD2
CDR3 length: 15
J gene: TRBJ2-7
V gene: TRBV7-9
CDR3 protein: CASSLVGGREYEQYF
CDR3 DNA: TGTGCCAGCAGCTTAGTTGGCGGGAGGGAGTACGAGCAGTACTTC

clone size: -
D gene: -
CDR3 length: 16
J gene: TRBJ1-5
V gene: TRBV5-6
CDR3 protein: CASSLYTGVSNQPQHF
CDR3 DNA: TGTGCCAGCAGCCTATATACGGGGGTTAGCAATCAGCCCCAGCATTTT

clone size: -
D gene: TRBD2
CDR3 length: 17
J gene: TRBJ2-4
V gene: TRBV7-9
CDR3 protein: CASSLAASGRGKNIQYF
CDR3 DNA: TGTGCCAGCAGCTTAGCGGCTAGCGGACGGGGGAAAAACATTCAGTACTTC

clone size: -
D gene: TRBD1
CDR3 length: 17
J gene: TRBJ2-1
V gene: TRBV28
CDR3 protein: CASSFSIDRGTYNEQFF
CDR3 DNA: TGTGCCAGCAGTTTCTCAATTGACAGGGGAACCTACAATGAGCAGTTCTTC

clone size: -
D gene: TRBD1
CDR3 length: 15
J gene: TRBJ2-1
V gene: TRBV18
CDR3 protein: CASSQTSGTGGEQFF
CDR3 DNA: TGTGCCAGCTCACAAACCTCCGGGACAGGGGGGGAGCAGTTCTTC

clone size: -
D gene: TRBD1
CDR3 length: 16
J gene: TRBJ1-2
V gene: TRBV6-4
CDR3 protein: CASSADRGRGAYGYTF
CDR3 DNA: TGTGCCAGCAGTGCAGACAGGGGGCGCGGGGCCTATGGCTACACCTTC

clone size: -
D gene: -
CDR3 length: 15
J gene: TRBJ1-2
V gene: TRBV19
CDR3 protein: CASSIGQGLNYGYTF
CDR3 DNA: TGTGCCAGTAGTATCGGCCAGGGGCTTAACTATGGCTACACCTTC

clone size: once
D gene: TRBD2
CDR3 length: 18
J gene: TRBJ2-7
V gene: TRBV7-3
CDR3 protein: CASSFGTSGRVSSYEQYF
CDR3 DNA: TGTGCCAGCAGCTTCGGGACTAGCGGGAGGGTCAGCTCCTACGAGCAGTACTTC

clone size: -
D gene: TRBD2
CDR3 length: 15
J gene: TRBJ2-1
V gene: TRBV5-5
CDR3 protein: CASSTGTKITHEQFF
CDR3 DNA: TGTGCCAGCAGTACCGGGACTAAGATTACACATGAGCAGTTCTTC

clone size: -
D gene: TRBD2
CDR3 length: 18
J gene: TRBJ2-1
V gene: TRBV29-1
CDR3 protein: CSVEERPFFAGGNNEQFF
CDR3 DNA: TGCAGCGTTGAAGAAAGGCCCTTTTTTGCGGGAGGGAACAATGAGCAGTTCTTC

clone size: once
D gene: TRBD1
CDR3 length: 16
J gene: TRBJ2-2
V gene: TRBV28
CDR3 protein: CASSLRGQGGPGELFF
CDR3 DNA: TGTGCCAGCAGTTTGAGGGGACAGGGTGGTCCCGGGGAGCTGTTTTTT

clone size: -
D gene: -
CDR3 length: 17
J gene: TRBJ2-5
V gene: TRBV7-9
CDR3 protein: CASSFSMLVLRQETQYF
CDR3 DNA: TGTGCCAGCAGCTTTAGCATGTTAGTTTTACGGCAAGAGACCCAGTACTTC

clone size: -
D gene: TRBD2
CDR3 length: 14
J gene: TRBJ2-3
V gene: TRBV10-3
CDR3 protein: CARSPGGGTDTQYF
CDR3 DNA: TGTGCCAGGTCGCCGGGCGGGGGAACAGATACGCAGTATTTT

clone size: -
D gene: TRBD1
CDR3 length: 13
J gene: TRBJ2-1
V gene: TRBV6-4
CDR3 protein: CASSEWQGARQFF
CDR3 DNA: TGTGCCAGCAGTGAGTGGCAGGGGGCGAGACAGTTCTTC

clone size: once
D gene: TRBD1
CDR3 length: 16
J gene: TRBJ2-2
V gene: TRBV7-3
CDR3 protein: CASSLTTGVVAGELFF
CDR3 DNA: TGTGCCAGCAGCTTAACGACAGGGGTGGTTGCCGGGGAGCTGTTTTTT

clone size: -
D gene: TRBD1
CDR3 length: 15
J gene: TRBJ1-2
V gene: TRBV29-1
CDR3 protein: CSARDRAAGNYGYTF
CDR3 DNA: TGCAGCGCCAGGGACAGGGCTGCCGGGAACTATGGCTACACCTTC

clone size: -
D gene: TRBD2
CDR3 length: 15
J gene: TRBJ2-5
V gene: TRBV15
CDR3 protein: CATSRDGRVQETQYF
CDR3 DNA: TGTGCCACCAGCAGGGACGGGAGGGTACAAGAGACCCAGTACTTC

clone size: -
D gene: -
CDR3 length: 13
J gene: TRBJ1-2
V gene: TRBV4-1
CDR3 protein: CASSRGVAGGYTF
CDR3 DNA: TGCGCCAGCAGCCGTGGAGTGGCCGGGGGCTACACCTTC

clone size: -
D gene: -
CDR3 length: 16
J gene: TRBJ1-2
V gene: TRBV19
CDR3 protein: CATTANKEAVNYGYTF
CDR3 DNA: TGTGCCACCACGGCAAACAAGGAGGCTGTTAACTATGGCTACACCTTC

clone size: -
D gene: -
CDR3 length: 14
J gene: TRBJ1-3
V gene: TRBV9
CDR3 protein: CASTETGSGNTIYF
CDR3 DNA: TGTGCCAGCACCGAGACAGGCTCTGGAAACACCATATATTTT

clone size: -
D gene: -
CDR3 length: 16
J gene: TRBJ2-5
V gene: TRBV11-2
CDR3 protein: CASSLQGGAYQETQYF
CDR3 DNA: TGTGCCAGCAGCTTACAGGGAGGCGCGTACCAAGAGACCCAGTACTTC

clone size: -
D gene: TRBD2
CDR3 length: 14
J gene: TRBJ2-7
V gene: TRBV5-1
CDR3 protein: CASSLAGGSYEQYF
CDR3 DNA: TGCGCCAGCAGCTTAGCGGGAGGGTCCTACGAGCAGTACTTC

clone size: once
D gene: -
CDR3 length: 16
J gene: TRBJ2-3
V gene: TRBV10-3
CDR3 protein: CAISESGGLGTDTQYF
CDR3 DNA: TGTGCCATCAGTGAGTCGGGGGGGCTAGGCACAGATACGCAGTATTTT

clone size: -
D gene: TRBD1
CDR3 length: 17
J gene: TRBJ2-7
V gene: TRBV9
CDR3 protein: CASSVGRRDRGSYEQYF
CDR3 DNA: TGTGCCAGCAGCGTAGGACGCCGGGACAGGGGGTCCTACGAGCAGTACTTC

clone size: -
D gene: TRBD1
CDR3 length: 14
J gene: TRBJ1-2
V gene: TRBV4-1
CDR3 protein: CASARGWAAIGYTF
CDR3 DNA: TGCGCCAGTGCCAGGGGGTGGGCCGCCATTGGCTACACCTTC

clone size: once
D gene: TRBD2
CDR3 length: 15
J gene: TRBJ2-5
V gene: TRBV5-1
CDR3 protein: CASSFGGSGIETQYF
CDR3 DNA: TGCGCCAGCAGCTTTGGTGGTAGCGGGATAGAGACCCAGTACTTC

clone size: -
D gene: -
CDR3 length: 14
J gene: TRBJ2-7
V gene: TRBV5-4
CDR3 protein: CASSYGAGSYEQYF
CDR3 DNA: TGTGCCAGCAGCTATGGGGCTGGCTCCTACGAGCAGTACTTC

clone size: few
D gene: TRBD2
CDR3 length: 14
J gene: TRBJ2-5
V gene: TRBV29-1
CDR3 protein: CSVVTSGRPETQYF
CDR3 DNA: TGCAGCGTTGTAACTAGCGGGAGACCGGAGACCCAGTACTTC

clone size: -
D gene: TRBD2
CDR3 length: 15
J gene: TRBJ2-1
V gene: TRBV28
CDR3 protein: CASSYTGTRSYEQFF
CDR3 DNA: TGTGCCAGCAGTTATACTGGGACTAGGAGCTATGAGCAGTTCTTC

clone size: -
D gene: -
CDR3 length: 14
J gene: TRBJ2-1
V gene: TRBV28
CDR3 protein: CASRGGTAYNEQFF
CDR3 DNA: TGTGCCAGCAGAGGGGGGACAGCCTACAATGAGCAGTTCTTC

clone size: -
D gene: -
CDR3 length: 13
J gene: TRBJ2-5
V gene: TRBV7-3
CDR3 protein: CASSPGGPETQYF
CDR3 DNA: TGTGCCAGCAGCCCCGGGGGGCCAGAGACCCAGTACTTC

clone size: few
D gene: TRBD2
CDR3 length: 15
J gene: TRBJ2-1
V gene: TRBV2
CDR3 protein: CASSGPAGVVPEQFF
CDR3 DNA: TGTGCCAGCAGCGGCCCAGCGGGAGTAGTGCCTGAGCAGTTCTTC

clone size: -
D gene: TRBD2
CDR3 length: 14
J gene: TRBJ2-5
V gene: TRBV5-4
CDR3 protein: CASSFGREVETQYF
CDR3 DNA: TGTGCCAGCAGCTTTGGGCGGGAGGTAGAGACCCAGTACTTC

clone size: -
D gene: -
CDR3 length: 17
J gene: TRBJ1-2
V gene: TRBV13
CDR3 protein: CASSWLTASGLNYGYTF
CDR3 DNA: TGTGCCAGCAGCTGGTTGACAGCCTCCGGATTAAACTATGGCTACACCTTC

clone size: -
D gene: TRBD1
CDR3 length: 12
J gene: TRBJ2-1
V gene: TRBV10-2
CDR3 protein: CASRVNRGEQFF
CDR3 DNA: TGCGCCAGCAGAGTAAACAGGGGAGAGCAGTTCTTC